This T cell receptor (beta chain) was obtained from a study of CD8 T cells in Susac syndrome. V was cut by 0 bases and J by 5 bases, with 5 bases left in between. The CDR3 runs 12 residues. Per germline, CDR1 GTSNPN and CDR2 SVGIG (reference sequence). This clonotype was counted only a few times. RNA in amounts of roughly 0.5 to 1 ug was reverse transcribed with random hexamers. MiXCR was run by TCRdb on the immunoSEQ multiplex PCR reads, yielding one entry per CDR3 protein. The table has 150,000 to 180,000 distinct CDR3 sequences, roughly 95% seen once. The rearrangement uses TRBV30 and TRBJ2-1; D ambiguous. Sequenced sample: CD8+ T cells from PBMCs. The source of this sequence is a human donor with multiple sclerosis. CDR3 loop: CAWSVRNNEQFF. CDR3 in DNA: TGTGCCTGGAGTGTACGGAACAATGAGCAGTTCTTC. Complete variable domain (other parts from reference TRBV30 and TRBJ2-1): SQTIHQWPATLVQPVGSPLSLECTVEGTSNPNLYWYRQAAGRGLQLLFYSVGIGQISSEVPQNLSASRPQDRQFILSSKKLLLSDSGFYLCAWSVRNNEQFFGPGTRLTVL.